This entry concerns a single T cell receptor beta chain. This sample was included in a study of identical twins. Each CDR3 protein gets one entry after TCRdb re-called the 5' RACE reads with MiXCR. The sample lists hundreds of thousands of distinct CDR3 sequences; around 20% were seen once. V was shortened by 0 bases and J by 1 base, with 10 bases between the two germline ends. CDR3 length: 15 amino acids. The germline CDR1 and CDR2 sequences are SGHDT and YYEEEE. This sample was shared with a second study, whose subject was T cells expressing NK-cell markers.

The specimen was PBMCs. The receptor comes from a woman aged 18-29 years in good health. This chain links TRBV5-6 with TRBJ1-1; TRBD1 is a possible D gene (5 bases). For the CDR3, the DNA is TGTGCCAGCAGCTTGGCGGCAGGGACGAACACTGAAGCTTTCTTT. As protein: CASSLAAGTNTEAFF. Supplemented by reference TRBV5-6 and TRBJ1-1, the full variable domain reads DAGVTQSPTHLIKTRGQQVTLRCSPKSGHDTVSWYQQALGQGPQFIFQYYEEEERQRGNFPDRFSGHQFPNYSSELNVNALLLGDSALYLCASSLAAGTNTEAFFGQGTRLTVV.